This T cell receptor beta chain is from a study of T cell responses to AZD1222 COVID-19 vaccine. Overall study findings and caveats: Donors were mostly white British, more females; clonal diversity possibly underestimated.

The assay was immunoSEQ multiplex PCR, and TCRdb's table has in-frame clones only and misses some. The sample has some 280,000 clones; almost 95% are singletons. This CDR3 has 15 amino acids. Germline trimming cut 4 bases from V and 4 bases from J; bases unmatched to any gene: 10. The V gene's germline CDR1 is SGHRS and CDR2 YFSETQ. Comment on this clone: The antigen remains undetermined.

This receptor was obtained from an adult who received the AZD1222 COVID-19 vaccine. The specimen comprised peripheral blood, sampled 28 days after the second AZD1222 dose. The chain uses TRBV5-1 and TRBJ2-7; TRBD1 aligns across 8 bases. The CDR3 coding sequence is TGCGCCAGCAGCCGACAGGGGTCCGGTGGGTACGAGCAGTACTTC. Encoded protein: CASSRQGSGGYEQYF.